This TCR beta chain was recovered during a study of identical twins. This clonotype has a count of ten or more. What it recognizes is unknown. MiXCR, applied by TCRdb to the 5' RACE reads, yields one record per CDR3 protein. The data hold around 650,000 distinct CDR3 sequences, with about 7% observed a single time. General study points: Some out-of-frame alpha sequences were shared by twins, and these showed excess low generation probability.

The germline V and J ends were trimmed by 0 bases and 10 bases, with 11 bases remaining between them. The CDR3 consists of 13 residues. Germline V gene sequence: CDR1 SGHRS, CDR2 YFSETQ. This sample also belongs to another study, concerning yellow fever vaccine responses in identical twins.

This chain links TRBV5-1 with TRBJ2-1; D may be TRBD1 or TRBD2 (5 bases each). Sequenced: PBMCs. This clonotype was obtained from a woman under 30 in good health. CDR3 amino acids: CASSLEWGTEQFF. The CDR3 nucleotides read TGCGCCAGCAGCTTGGAGTGGGGGACCGAGCAGTTCTTC. Combining the CDR3 with reference TRBV5-1 and TRBJ2-1 gives the whole variable domain KAGVTQTPRYLIKTRGQQVTLSCSPISGHRSVSWYQQTPGQGLQFLFEYFSETQRNKGNFPGRFSGRQFSNSRSEMNVSTLELGDSALYLCASSLEWGTEQFFGPGTRLTVL.